The 28 T cell receptor beta chains in this list originate from one sample, sequenced in a study of long-term antiretroviral therapy in people with HIV. The assay, immunoSEQ v3.0, was run at survey level. Repertoires were generated with immunoSEQ multiplex PCR, while TCRdb's copy carries only in-frame clones and drops some. Of 20,000 to 25,000 clones detected, about 88% appear once; the ten largest clones hold 6.4%. Specimen: unsorted PBMCs, collected 0.6 years after starting antiretroviral therapy. The receptors were sampled from a man aged 60 to 75 with HIV.

This chain uses TRBV9 with TRBJ2-1, with D maybe TRBD2 (7 bases). V gave up 0 bases and J gave up 9 bases, with 25 bases separating them. The CDR3 has 18 amino acids. From germline, CDR1 is SGDLS and CDR2 YYNGEE. CDR3 bases: TGTGCCAGCAGCGTAGGACCGTTTGAGGGGGAGGGAAAAGGTGAGCAGTTCTTC. It yields the protein CASSVGPFEGEGKGEQFF.

This clone has only a few counts. V usage is TRBV6-5 and J usage is TRBJ1-5; possible D gene TRBD1, 5 bases. Germline CDR1 is MNHEY and CDR2 is SVGAGI. Trimming left V 6 bases short and J 1 base short, with 10 bases between. This CDR3 is 14 amino acids long. The CDR3: CASSLRDSNQPQHF. The CDR3 bases are TGTGCCAGCAGCCTCCGGGACAGCAATCAGCCCCAGCATTTT.

The V call is TRBV5-1, the J call TRBJ1-1; D is unclear. Per the germline V gene, CDR1 is SGHRS and CDR2 is YFSETQ. V was cut by 1 base and J by 1 base, with 5 bases left in between. CDR3 length: 13 residues. In nucleotides, the CDR3 is TGCGCCAGCAGCTTGCAGGAGAACACTGAAGCTTTCTTT. Its protein product is CASSLQENTEAFF.

The J gene is TRBJ2-7, the V gene TRBV5-1, with 10 bases fitting TRBD1. J lost 6 bases, V lost 3 bases, and 12 bases had no gene match. Germline CDR1 and CDR2: SGHRS and YFSETQ. The CDR3 is 16 residues long. The CDR3 sequence: CASSYLGQGSFGEQYF. In nucleotides, the CDR3 is TGCGCCAGCAGCTATCTGGGACAGGGGAGTTTCGGCGAGCAGTACTTC.

The chain is built from TRBV19 and TRBJ1-1; 7 nucleotides agree with TRBD1. This CDR3 contains 15 residues. CDR1 LNHDA and CDR2 SQIVND come from the germline V gene (reference sequence). Trimming removed 0 bases from V and 4 bases from J; junction bases left unmatched: 5. The CDR3 coding sequence is TGTGCCAGTAGTATAGATGAGGCAGGGGGCACTGAAGCTTTCTTT. Translating it yields CASSIDEAGGTEAFF.

The V call is TRBV19, the J call TRBJ2-7, with 8 bases fitting TRBD1. Looked up from germline, CDR1 is LNHDA and CDR2 is SQIVND (reference sequence). The J segment lost 0 bases and the V segment lost 7 bases, leaving 5 bases of the junction unmatched. The CDR3 covers 14 residues. CDR3 nucleotides: TGTGCCAGTAAGCCGGGGACAGGCTCCTACGAGCAGTACTTC. It encodes CASKPGTGSYEQYF.

The rearrangement uses TRBV19 and TRBJ1-5, with 10 bases fitting TRBD1. Trimming removed 5 bases from V and 6 bases from J; junction bases left unmatched: 10. There are 16 residues in the CDR3. Germline values: CDR1 LNHDA, CDR2 SQIVND (reference sequence). The DNA of the CDR3 is TGTGCCAGTAGTCCCTGGGACAGGGGCGGGAGTCAGCCCCAGCATTTT. It specifies CASSPWDRGGSQPQHF.

Remarks on this clone: This sample includes further DNA sequences coding for the same CDR3. CDR3 nucleotide sequence: TGTGCCAGCAGCTTGGGTGCAGGGGGAGGCAATCAGCCCCAGCATTTT. It encodes CASSLGAGGGNQPQHF. V and J are TRBV5-6 and TRBJ1-5; 7 bases line up with TRBD1. The CDR3 loop spans 16 amino acids. Germline loops: CDR1 SGHDT, CDR2 YYEEEE. V dropped 0 bases and J dropped 2; count of bases not matched to a gene: 5.

The chain employs TRBV30 and TRBJ1-2; tentatively, D is TRBD1 (6 bases). Germline CDR1 GTSNPN, CDR2 SVGIG (reference sequence). The CDR3 has 15 residues. Between the trimmed V and J ends, which lost 2 bases and 4 bases, there was a span of 17 bases. DNA of the CDR3: TGTGCCTGGAGTACTGGACAGCCAGGGGCCTATGGCTACACCTTC. Protein product: CAWSTGQPGAYGYTF.

The J gene is TRBJ1-2, the V gene TRBV7-3; D remains unclear. The CDR3 contains 11 residues. Deletions cut 4 bases from V and 4 bases from J, with 4 bases between. CDR1 and CDR2 from the germline V gene are SGHTA and FQGTGA. CDR3 in amino acids: CASSSGYGYTF. CDR3 sequence (DNA): TGTGCCAGCAGCTCAGGCTATGGCTACACCTTC.

The CDR3 DNA reads TGTGCCAGCAGTGAACGGGCAGGCTCTAGCACAGATACGCAGTATTTT. It encodes CASSERAGSSTDTQYF. V is TRBV6-1 and J is TRBJ2-3; D gene uncertain. V gave up 2 bases and J gave up 0 bases, with 12 bases separating them. Germline loops: CDR1 MNHNS, CDR2 SASEGT. The CDR3 extends over 16 amino acids.

The V and J genes are TRBV5-6 and TRBJ2-3; the D is unclear. The germline V and J ends were trimmed by 1 base and 0 bases, with 9 bases remaining between them. Germline CDR1 is SGHDT and CDR2 is YYEEEE. The CDR3 contains 15 residues. CDR3 in amino acids: CASSLPRRSTDTQYF. The CDR3 DNA follows: TGTGCCAGCAGCTTGCCACGGCGTAGCACAGATACGCAGTATTTT.

This chain connects TRBV10-3 to TRBJ2-3; D not resolved. Trimming cost V 6 bases and J 2 bases, with 18 bases left between them. The germline gives CDR1 ENHRY, CDR2 SYGVKD. The CDR3 spans 16 residues. CDR3 protein: CAIRADFDSPTDTQYF. CDR3 in DNA: TGTGCCATCAGAGCAGACTTCGACTCTCCCACAGATACGCAGTATTTT.

This clone was seen just once. V gene TRBV5-1 combines with J gene TRBJ2-2, with D possibly TRBD2 on 6 matching bases. Trimming pared 6 bases from V and 2 bases from J, leaving 14 bases between. The germline V gene has CDR1 SGHRS and CDR2 YFSETQ. The CDR3 totals 15 residues. The CDR3 DNA is TGCGCCAGCACGGTTGGCGGGGTTAACACCGGGGAGCTGTTTTTT. Translation gives CASTVGGVNTGELFF.

The rearrangement links TRBV29-1 to TRBJ2-3; no firm D call. From germline, CDR1 is SQVTM and CDR2 ANQGSEA. CDR3 size: 9 residues. CDR3 DNA: TGCGGCCGCACAGATACGCAGTATTTT. Protein product: CGRTDTQYF.

The chain combines TRBV5-1 with TRBJ2-3; TRBD1 matches 12 bases. Germline loops: CDR1 SGHRS, CDR2 YFSETQ. V lost 0 bases to trimming and J lost 6 bases; unmatched junction nucleotides: 5. This CDR3 is built from 16 residues. The CDR3 nucleotides read TGCGCCAGCAGCTTGGAAGGGACAGGGGGCTTGGATACGCAGTATTTT. Protein product: CASSLEGTGGLDTQYF.

This clone rates as large. The rearrangement links TRBV4-1 to TRBJ2-3; TRBD2 aligns across 8 bases. The CDR3 spans 17 residues. The trim removed 1 base at V and 3 bases at J, leaving 9 bases unmatched. CDR1 and CDR2 from the germline V gene are MGHRA and YSYEKL. This chain's CDR3 is CASSQGPGGLGTDTQYF. CDR3 sequence (DNA): TGCGCCAGCAGCCAAGGGCCTGGGGGACTAGGGACAGATACGCAGTATTTT.

This clone turned up a few times. The rearrangement joins TRBV7-2 to TRBJ2-7; perhaps TRBD1 as D (7 bases). The germline gives CDR1 SGHTA, CDR2 FQGNSA. The CDR3 is 13 residues long. Trimming took 4 bases from V and 5 from J, leaving 12 bases between them. The CDR3 spells CASSWRGLDEQYF. The CDR3 nucleotides read TGTGCCAGCAGCTGGAGGGGGCTCGACGAGCAGTACTTC.

As concerns this clone: Compared with germline, one end of the junction differs, possibly owing to a read error. The DNA of the CDR3 is TGTGCCAGCAGCCCAGGACAGGGGGGGTTTCTTTTC. This translates into CASSPGQGGFLF. The chain couples TRBV7-8 to TRBJ2-7, with TRBD1 identical over 10 bases. The CDR3 sequence is 12 residues long. The germline CDR1 and CDR2 sequences are SGHVS and FQNEAQ.

The chain employs TRBV7-8 and TRBJ1-2, with D possibly TRBD1 on 5 matching bases. The CDR3 contains 15 residues. CDR1 is SGHVS, CDR2 FQNEAQ, per germline. The ends were cut back, 5 bases at V and 4 bases at J, with 17 bases in the middle. CDR3 sequence (DNA): TGTGCCAGCAGCCGGGAGACGGGGCTTGGCTATGGCTACACCTTC. This gives the protein CASSRETGLGYGYTF. Full variable domain (rest looked up from reference TRBV7-8 and TRBJ1-2): GAGVSQSPRYKVAKRGQDVALRCDPISGHVSLFWYQQALGQGPEFLTYFQNEAQLDKSGLPSDRFFAERPEGSVSTLKIQRTQQEDSAVYLCASSRETGLGYGYTFGSGTRLTVV.

The chain couples TRBV6-4 to TRBJ2-2; D tentatively fits TRBD1 or TRBD2 (5 bases each). Trimming pared 2 bases from V and 6 bases from J, leaving 7 bases between. Germline-derived CDR1 and CDR2 are MRHNA and SNTAGT. The CDR3 length is 13 residues. The chain's CDR3 is CASSDRGAGELFF. CDR3 DNA sequence: TGTGCCAGCAGTGACCGAGGGGCCGGGGAGCTGTTTTTT.

About this clone itself: The identical CDR3 is also encoded by other nucleotide sequences in the sample. This rearrangement joins TRBV6-1 to TRBJ2-7, with 9 bases that match TRBD2. The junction had 6 bases not matched to a gene; V was cut back by 6 bases and J by 0 bases. CDR3 length: 15 amino acids. Germline V gene lookup returns CDR1 MNHNS and CDR2 SASEGT. The chain's CDR3 is CASRETSGYSYEQYF. For the CDR3, the DNA is TGTGCCAGCAGAGAGACTAGCGGATACTCCTACGAGCAGTACTTC.

The V gene is TRBV7-9, the J gene TRBJ2-7, with unresolved D. Germline V gives CDR1 SEHNR, CDR2 FQNEAQ (reference sequence). V was trimmed by 0 bases and J by 4 bases, leaving 19 bases between them. The CDR3 is made up of 17 amino acids. The CDR3 spells CASSLAPPSGGLYEQYF. CDR3 nucleotides: TGTGCCAGCAGCTTAGCCCCTCCCTCAGGTGGCCTGTACGAGCAGTACTTC.

Here the CDR3 DNA reads TGCGCCAGCAGCTTTTCTGGGACAGGGAACACCGGGGAGCTGTTTTTT. Residues: CASSFSGTGNTGELFF. The gene calls are TRBV5-1 and TRBJ2-2, with TRBD1 matching over 8 bases. The CDR3 covers 16 residues. Losses at the gene ends were 2 bases for V and 1 base for J; bases not matched to a gene: 4. CDR1 is SGHRS and CDR2 is YFSETQ in the germline V gene.

V is TRBV4-3 and J is TRBJ2-7; no reliable D call. Germline CDR1 is LGHNA and CDR2 is YSLEER. The CDR3 length is 15 residues. Trimming removed 0 bases at V and 2 bases at J, with 11 bases between. This chain's CDR3 is CASSQDWPRPYEQYF. Written as DNA, the CDR3 is TGCGCCAGCAGCCAAGATTGGCCCAGGCCCTACGAGCAGTACTTC.

The chain combines TRBV29-1 with TRBJ1-2; 8 bases match TRBD1. Germline-derived CDR1 and CDR2 are SQVTM and ANQGSEA. Trimming removed 5 bases from V and 4 bases from J; junction bases left unmatched: 9. This CDR3 contains 14 residues. The CDR3 is CSVLWTGRGYGYTF. CDR3 bases: TGCAGCGTTCTTTGGACAGGGAGGGGCTATGGCTACACCTTC.

This clone occurred once. The chain recombines TRBV30 with TRBJ1-5; TRBD1 might be the D (5 bases). The CDR3 is 15 residues long. CDR1 is GTSNPN, CDR2 SVGIG, per germline (reference sequence). The V gene lost 0 bases and the J gene lost 4 bases, with 13 bases spanning the gap. CDR3 sequence reads: CAWSVGTDLNQPQHF. CDR3 DNA: TGTGCCTGGAGTGTAGGGACGGATCTTAATCAGCCCCAGCATTTT.

The CDR3 loop is CASSLGWSSYNSPLHF. The DNA for the CDR3 is TGTGCCAGCAGCTTAGGGTGGAGCTCCTATAATTCACCCCTCCACTTT. J is TRBJ1-6 and V is TRBV5-6; D is uncertain. Trimming pared 2 bases from V and 0 bases from J, leaving 9 bases between. The CDR3 extends over 16 amino acids. Germline-derived CDR1 and CDR2 are SGHDT and YYEEEE.